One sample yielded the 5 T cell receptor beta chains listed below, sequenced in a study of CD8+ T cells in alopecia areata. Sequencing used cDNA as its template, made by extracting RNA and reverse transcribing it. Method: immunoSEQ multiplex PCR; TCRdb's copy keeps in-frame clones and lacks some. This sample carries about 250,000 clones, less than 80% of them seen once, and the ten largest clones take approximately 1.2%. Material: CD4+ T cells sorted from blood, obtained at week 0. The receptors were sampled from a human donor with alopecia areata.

The CDR3 nucleotides read TGTGCCAGCAGCCAGATGGGAGGTGGCTACACCTTC. Protein: CASSQMGGGYTF. This sequence joins TRBV11-2 and TRBJ1-2; D gene uncertain. Trimming left V 5 bases short and J 7 bases short, with 11 bases between. Germline values: CDR1 SGHAT, CDR2 FQNNGV. The CDR3 is 12 residues long.

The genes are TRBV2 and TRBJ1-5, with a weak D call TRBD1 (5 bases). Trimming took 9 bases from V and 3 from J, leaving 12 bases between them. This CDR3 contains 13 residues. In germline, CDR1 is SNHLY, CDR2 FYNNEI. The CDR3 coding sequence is TGTGCCAGTGGGGGACCGGACAATCAGCCCCAGCATTTT. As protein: CASGGPDNQPQHF.

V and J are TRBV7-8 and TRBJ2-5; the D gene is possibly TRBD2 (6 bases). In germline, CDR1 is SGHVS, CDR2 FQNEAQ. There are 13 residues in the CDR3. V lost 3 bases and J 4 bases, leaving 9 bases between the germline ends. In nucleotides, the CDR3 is TGTGCCAGCAGCTTTCAGGGAGGAGAGACCCAGTACTTC. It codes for CASSFQGGETQYF. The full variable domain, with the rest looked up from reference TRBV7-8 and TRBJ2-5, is GAGVSQSPRYKVAKRGQDVALRCDPISGHVSLFWYQQALGQGPEFLTYFQNEAQLDKSGLPSDRFFAERPEGSVSTLKIQRTQQEDSAVYLCASSFQGGETQYFGPGTRLLVL.

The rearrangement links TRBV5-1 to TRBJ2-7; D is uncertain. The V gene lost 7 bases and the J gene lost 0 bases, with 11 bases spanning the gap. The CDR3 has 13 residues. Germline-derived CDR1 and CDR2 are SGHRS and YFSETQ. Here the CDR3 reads CASGWTGSYEQYF. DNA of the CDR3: TGCGCCAGCGGGTGGACGGGCTCCTACGAGCAGTACTTC.

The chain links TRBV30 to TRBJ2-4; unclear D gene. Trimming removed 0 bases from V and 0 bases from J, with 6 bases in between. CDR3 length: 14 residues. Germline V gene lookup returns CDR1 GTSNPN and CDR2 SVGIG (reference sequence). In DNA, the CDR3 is TGTGCCTGGAGTGTACTTCTAGCCAAAAACATTCAGTACTTC. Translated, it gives CAWSVLLAKNIQYF.